This T cell receptor beta chain was sequenced during a study of spatial heterogeneity in lung cancer. This clonotype has at least ten counts. What it recognizes is unknown. This beta chain is a stray sequence in a library constructed for alpha chains; its clone size is not meaningful. The time point: sample taken at primary tumor resection. Overall study results and limits: Ubiquitous nonsynonymous mutations were tracked by counts of ubiquitous expanded TCRs, and regional ones by counts of regional expanded TCRs. Tumor mutation counts were tracked by expanded intratumoral alpha and beta TCR counts.

The CDR3 covers 14 residues. From germline, CDR1 is SGHVS and CDR2 FQNEAQ. Trimming took off 1 base at V and 3 bases at J, with 9 bases between the two ends. TCR cDNA molecules each had a unique molecular identifier. TCRdb itself ran the 5' RACE reads through MiXCR, one entry per CDR3 protein. The profile shows about 6,000 distinct CDR3 sequences, 11% to 15% of them singletons. The clonotype originates from a male donor with early-stage non-small cell lung cancer. The chain recombines TRBV7-8 with TRBJ2-5; D not resolved. This sample comprised lung tumor tissue, obtained at surgery. The DNA of the CDR3 is TGTGCCAGCAGCTTAGTGTACAGCGAAGAGACCCAGTACTTC. It yields the protein CASSLVYSEETQYF. The variable domain in full, completed from reference TRBV7-8 and TRBJ2-5, reads GAGVSQSPRYKVAKRGQDVALRCDPISGHVSLFWYQQALGQGPEFLTYFQNEAQLDKSGLPSDRFFAERPEGSVSTLKIQRTQQEDSAVYLCASSLVYSEETQYFGPGTRLLVL.